This T cell receptor (beta chain) was sequenced during a study of OX40 agonist ivuxolimab in advanced cancers. The CDR3 runs 13 residues. V dropped 2 bases and J dropped 5 bases, with 9 bases sitting between them. CDR1 is SGHTA and CDR2 is FQGTGA in the germline V gene. Profiling relied on immunoSEQ multiplex PCR, and the TCRdb table lists in-frame clones only, not all of them. The sample holds roughly 12,000 clones, over 75% seen once. This TCR was sampled from an adult with an advanced solid tumor such as melanoma, head and neck, liver or kidney cancer. The sample consisted of CD4+ or CD8+ T cells sorted from blood, taken in a trial of the OX40 agonist ivuxolimab. The chain couples TRBV7-3 to TRBJ1-1; perhaps TRBD1 as D (5 bases). The CDR3 loop reads CASSLGGDTEAFF. As DNA, the CDR3 is TGTGCCAGCAGCTTAGGGGGAGATACTGAAGCTTTCTTT. Combining the CDR3 with reference TRBV7-3 and TRBJ1-1 gives the whole variable domain GAGVSQTPSNKVTEKGKYVELRCDPISGHTALYWYRQSLGQGPEFLIYFQGTGAADDSGLPNDRFFAVRPEGSVSTLKIQRTERGDSAVYLCASSLGGDTEAFFGQGTRLTVV.